The rows below give T cell receptor beta chains drawn from one sample of a study of blood T cells in healthy people across ages. TCRdb itself ran the 5' RACE reads through MiXCR, one entry per CDR3 protein. The sample has 550,000 to 650,000 distinct CDR3 sequences, 25% to 35% seen once. Another study also made use of these data, one on T cells of mothers and their children.

The sample consisted of blood. The receptor set was obtained from a boy aged 2 to 10 in good health. Each CDR3 is given with its conserved first and last residue.

cdr3_length: 17; j_call: TRBJ2-3; v_call: TRBV5-1; cdr3_aa: CASSKHPSRSLTDTQYF
cdr3_length: 16; j_call: TRBJ1-1; v_call: TRBV6-2/TRBV6-3; cdr3_aa: CASSSRAARLSTEAFF
cdr3_length: 15; j_call: TRBJ2-7; v_call: TRBV6-2/TRBV6-3; cdr3_aa: CASSYSMPPVDEQYF
cdr3_length: 15; j_call: TRBJ1-2; v_call: TRBV29-1; cdr3_aa: CSVEAKGARAYGYTF
cdr3_length: 16; j_call: TRBJ2-3; v_call: TRBV7-2; cdr3_aa: CASSFGLAGFTDTQYF
cdr3_length: 16; j_call: TRBJ2-5; v_call: TRBV6-2/TRBV6-3; cdr3_aa: CASSYRAGVLRETQYF
cdr3_length: 17; j_call: TRBJ2-2; v_call: TRBV9; cdr3_aa: CASSPRPGAKNTGELFF
cdr3_length: 16; j_call: TRBJ2-5; v_call: TRBV7-8; cdr3_aa: CASSLAWAVREETQYF
cdr3_length: 14; j_call: TRBJ2-1; v_call: TRBV29-1; cdr3_aa: CSVEGTGTLNEQFF
cdr3_length: 16; j_call: TRBJ1-4; v_call: TRBV14; cdr3_aa: CASSPITPGGSEKLFF
cdr3_length: 15; j_call: TRBJ1-2; v_call: TRBV12-3/TRBV12-4; cdr3_aa: CASSLAGQGPYGYTF
cdr3_length: 15; j_call: TRBJ1-1; v_call: TRBV20-1; cdr3_aa: CSANRGSQGGTEAFF
cdr3_length: 14; j_call: TRBJ1-1; v_call: TRBV13; cdr3_aa: CASSLGAPNTEAFF
cdr3_length: 14; j_call: TRBJ1-5; v_call: TRBV27; cdr3_aa: CASRRQGWNQPQHF
cdr3_length: 17; j_call: TRBJ2-2; v_call: TRBV10-3; cdr3_aa: CATVPIAQGGEPGELFF
cdr3_length: 14; j_call: .; v_call: TRBV7-9; cdr3_aa: CASSAQGIPYEQYF
cdr3_length: 14; j_call: TRBJ2-3; v_call: TRBV4-3; cdr3_aa: CASSQGDTADTQYF
cdr3_length: 15; j_call: .; v_call: TRBV29-1; cdr3_aa: CSVQKREGGYNEQFF
cdr3_length: 16; j_call: TRBJ2-2; v_call: TRBV4-2; cdr3_aa: CASSQARLVRVGELFF
cdr3_length: 17; j_call: TRBJ1-1; v_call: TRBV9; cdr3_aa: CASSPTYGQGKNTEAFF
cdr3_length: 14; j_call: TRBJ2-1; v_call: TRBV20-1; cdr3_aa: CSAISGHFYNEQFF
cdr3_length: 13; j_call: TRBJ2-7; v_call: TRBV29-1; cdr3_aa: CSVWGDNSYEQYF
cdr3_length: 15; j_call: TRBJ1-5; v_call: TRBV25-1; cdr3_aa: CASSEGGLLNQLQHF
cdr3_length: 18; j_call: TRBJ2-5; v_call: TRBV2; cdr3_aa: CASSEWSRLAGGLKTQYF
cdr3_length: 17; j_call: TRBJ1-3; v_call: TRBV6-1; cdr3_aa: CASILKTLRDSGNTIYF
cdr3_length: 14; j_call: TRBJ1-6; v_call: TRBV30; cdr3_aa: CAWSAVRNNSPLHF
cdr3_length: 15; j_call: TRBJ2-4; v_call: TRBV7-2; cdr3_aa: CASSKQGASKNIQYF
cdr3_length: 13; j_call: TRBJ1-5; v_call: TRBV29-1; cdr3_aa: CSVAVNSNQPQHF
cdr3_length: 15; j_call: TRBJ2-4; v_call: TRBV7-2; cdr3_aa: CASSLHPGAKNIQYF